Reported below is one T cell receptor (beta chain). Its antigen is as yet unknown. One entry per CDR3 protein, called by TCRdb with MiXCR from the PCR reads. The sample lists about 22,000 distinct CDR3 sequences; less than 75% were seen once. This sample was included in a study of vaccination and CD4 T cells after COVID-19. Study overall: Post-COVID draws followed diagnosis by a median around 95 days (range 35 to 161). Post-vaccine sampling followed dose two by a median 72 days (range 14 to 241).

There were positive PCR dates ranging from March to December 2020, all predating US Alpha, Beta and Delta variants. The V and J ends lost 6 bases and 2 bases respectively, with 7 bases between them. Looked up from germline, CDR1 is SNHLY and CDR2 is FYNNEI. The CDR3 length is 12 residues. Study-wide points: Convalescent patients had a median around 89% of reactive clones appearing only post-vaccination.

Sample: CD4+ T cells from blood, taken before SARS-CoV-2 vaccination. The clonotype originates from a human donor who had recovered from COVID-19. The chain is built from TRBV2 and TRBJ1-2; maybe TRBD1 (5 bases). The CDR3 sequence: CASRTDNYGYTF. CDR3 bases: TGTGCCAGCAGGACAGACAACTATGGCTACACCTTC.